This entry lists 18 T cell receptor beta chains sequenced from one sample in a study of shared T cell receptors in the human thymus. Clones were sequenced by immunoSEQ multiplex PCR, and TCRdb holds only the in-frame ones, with some missing. The table has under 850,000 clones, more than 75% seen once; the top ten hold around 0.0099%. The same data also contributed to another study, on human thymus T cells.

The sequenced material came from thymocytes. These receptors all come from a boy under two years old with a congenital heart defect.

This clone was recorded once. The chain recombines TRBV10-1 with TRBJ1-4, with D uncertain. CDR1 WNHNN and CDR2 SYGVQD come from the germline V gene (reference sequence). The V gene lost 0 bases and the J gene lost 7 bases, with 15 bases spanning the gap. This CDR3 has 16 residues. CDR3 amino acids: CASSESRRGLGEKLFF. The CDR3 DNA reads TGCGCCAGCAGTGAGTCTCGACGCGGCCTTGGTGAAAAACTGTTTTTT.

V usage is TRBV6-1 and J usage is TRBJ2-7; tentative D call: TRBD1 (5 bases). Germline values: CDR1 MNHNS, CDR2 SASEGT. This CDR3 contains 15 residues. Trimming took off 6 bases at V and 0 bases at J, with 15 bases between the two ends. The chain's CDR3 is CASRGAGHISYEQYF. CDR3 bases: TGTGCCAGCAGAGGGGCCGGACATATCTCCTACGAGCAGTACTTC.

The chain links TRBV5-6 to TRBJ2-3; 10 bases agree with TRBD2. In germline, CDR1 is SGHDT, CDR2 YYEEEE. CDR3 length: 16 amino acids. With V trimmed by 4 bases and J by 1 base, 6 bases remained unmatched. The CDR3 loop is CASSPGGLAGTDTQYF. As DNA, the CDR3 is TGTGCCAGCAGCCCGGGAGGACTAGCGGGCACAGATACGCAGTATTTT.

The gene calls are TRBV4-3 and TRBJ2-2; TRBD2 matches at 11 bases. Germline CDR1 LGHNA, CDR2 YSLEER. Germline trimming cut 4 bases from V and 6 bases from J; bases unmatched to any gene: 10. CDR3 length equals 17 residues. CDR3 sequence: CASSRSGGSGRAGELFF. Here the CDR3 DNA reads TGCGCCAGCAGCCGATCCGGGGGTAGCGGGAGGGCCGGGGAGCTGTTTTTT.

Details on this clone: Other nucleotide sequences from this sample produce the same CDR3. As DNA, the CDR3 is TGCAGTGCCCGACTAGGTGGTGAGCAGTTCTTC. This gives the protein CSARLGGEQFF. The chain has TRBV20-1 and TRBJ2-1, with D tentatively TRBD2 (6 bases). This CDR3 comprises 11 residues. Trimming stripped 6 bases from V and 9 bases from J, with 12 bases between. The germline CDR1 and CDR2 sequences are DFQATT and SNEGSKA (reference sequence).

To note about this clone: The junction differs from germline at one of its ends, possibly a read error. The chain couples TRBV18 to TRBJ2-1, with D uncertain. CDR1 is KGHSH and CDR2 is LQKENI in the germline V gene. The CDR3 is 16 amino acids. The CDR3 DNA follows: TGTGCCAGCTCTCCACATGGCTTCGAACCCCAACGCGAGCAGTTCTTC. Its protein product is CASSPHGFEPQREQFF. Supplemented by reference TRBV18 and TRBJ2-1, the full variable domain reads NAGVMQNPRHLVRRRGQEARLRCSPMKGHSHVYWYRQLPEEGLKFMVYLQKENIIDESGMPKERFSAEFPKEGPSILRIQQVVRGDSAAYFCASSPHGFEPQREQFFGPGTRLTVL.

The rearrangement uses TRBV5-1 and TRBJ2-7; 11 bases map to TRBD1. The CDR3 covers 15 residues. The ends lost 2 bases at V and 9 bases at J; junction bases unmatched: 10. Germline V gene lookup returns CDR1 SGHRS and CDR2 YFSETQ. The CDR3 sequence: CASSLGTGGYLRQYF. As DNA, the CDR3 is TGCGCCAGCAGCTTAGGGACAGGGGGATACCTGAGGCAGTACTTC.

This clone showed up just a few times. The chain uses TRBV21-1 and TRBJ2-7; the table's D call of TRBD1 was not tested on the DNA. TRBV21-1 is a listed pseudogene. The CDR3 runs to 15 residues. The CDR3 DNA reads TGTGCCAGCAGCAACGAGTGGACAAGCTCCTACGAGCAGTACTTC. It translates to CASSNEWTSSYEQYF.

This clone was observed a handful of times. This rearrangement joins TRBV13 to TRBJ2-1, with TRBD2 as a possible D gene (5 bases). The CDR3 is made up of 15 amino acids. V shed 3 bases and J shed 4 bases, with 13 bases lying between them. Germline-derived CDR1 and CDR2 are PRHDT and FYEKMQ (reference sequence). CDR3 sequence: CASSFPGKGYNEQFF. The CDR3, as DNA: TGTGCCAGCAGCTTCCCGGGGAAGGGTTACAATGAGCAGTTCTTC.

This chain joins TRBV14 and TRBJ2-2; maybe TRBD2 (5 bases). This CDR3 region has 16 residues. Germline-derived CDR1 and CDR2 are SGHDN and FVKESK. The ends were cut back, 5 bases at V and 1 base at J, with 14 bases in the middle. Here the CDR3 reads CASSKSVGKNTGELFF. The CDR3 bases are TGTGCCAGCAGCAAAAGCGTCGGGAAGAACACCGGGGAGCTGTTTTTT.

V and J are TRBV5-4 and TRBJ1-2, with 9 bases fitting TRBD1. CDR3 length: 15 residues. Looked up from germline, CDR1 is SGHNT and CDR2 is YYREEE (reference sequence). Germline trimming cut 4 bases from V and 3 bases from J; bases unmatched to any gene: 7. The DNA of the CDR3 is TGTGCCAGCAGCCCGGGACAGGGACACGACTATGGCTACACCTTC. Its translation: CASSPGQGHDYGYTF.

The chain joins TRBV19 to TRBJ2-7, with TRBD2 matching 10 bases. The CDR3 totals 18 residues. Unmatched junction bases numbered 16, after V lost 2 bases and J lost 6 bases. Germline V gene lookup returns CDR1 LNHDA and CDR2 SQIVND (reference sequence). CDR3 DNA sequence: TGTGCCAGTAGTATAATAGCGGGAGGCCCCCATGGAGCTTGCGAGCAGTACTTC. Its translation is CASSIIAGGPHGACEQYF.

CDR3 region: CASSLSGTAGNTIYF. Written as DNA, the CDR3 is TGCGCCAGCAGTCTCTCCGGGACAGCAGGAAACACCATATATTTT. This chain uses TRBV5-1 with TRBJ1-3; TRBD1 matches at 7 bases. The CDR3 consists of 15 residues. Germline V CDR1 and CDR2: SGHRS, YFSETQ. After removal of 5 bases from V and 4 bases from J, the junction contained 9 bases not matched to a gene. The whole variable domain, filled in from reference TRBV5-1 and TRBJ1-3, reads KAGVTQTPRYLIKTRGQQVTLSCSPISGHRSVSWYQQTPGQGLQFLFEYFSETQRNKGNFPGRFSGRQFSNSRSEMNVSTLELGDSALYLCASSLSGTAGNTIYFGEGSWLTVV.

The V gene is TRBV7-8, the J gene TRBJ2-5; 13 bases line up with TRBD2. The V gene's germline CDR1 is SGHVS and CDR2 FQNEAQ. This CDR3 is 18 amino acids long. V shed 0 bases and J 5 bases; nucleotides not matched to a gene: 9. CDR3 amino acids: CASSLALAGGPSKETQYF. The CDR3 DNA follows: TGTGCCAGCAGCTTAGCACTAGCGGGAGGGCCCTCGAAGGAGACCCAGTACTTC.

This chain uses TRBV27 with TRBJ2-1; 7 positions agree with TRBD1. Trimming removed 5 bases from V and 10 bases from J; junction bases left unmatched: 11. Germline assignment: CDR1 MNHEY and CDR2 SMNVEV (reference sequence). The CDR3 covers 14 residues. CDR3 loop: CASSARFRGWEQFF. The CDR3 DNA sequence: TGTGCCAGCAGTGCCCGGTTCAGGGGGTGGGAGCAGTTCTTC.

V and J are TRBV7-9 and TRBJ2-7; 12 bases agree with TRBD2. The CDR3 totals 16 residues. J was trimmed by 0 bases and V by 6 bases; bases with no gene match: 6. Looked up from germline, CDR1 is SEHNR and CDR2 is FQNEAQ (reference sequence). The DNA of the CDR3 is TGTGCCAGCAGTTCTGGGACTAGCGGGTGCTCCTACGAGCAGTACTTC. As protein: CASSSGTSGCSYEQYF.

The chain carries TRBV28 and TRBJ2-3, with TRBD2 matching 10 bases. The germline gives CDR1 MDHEN, CDR2 SYDVKM. The CDR3 extends over 15 amino acids. The V segment lost 5 bases and the J segment 8 bases; nucleotides outside the gene matches: 10. The CDR3 loop is CASSPLAGVGVTQYF. The CDR3 nucleotides are TGTGCCAGCAGTCCTCTAGCGGGAGTGGGGGTTACGCAGTATTTT.

The chain links TRBV7-7 to TRBJ2-5; 7 nucleotides line up with TRBD1. The trim removed 4 bases at V and 0 bases at J, leaving 2 bases unmatched. Looked up from germline, CDR1 is SSHAT and CDR2 is FNYEAQ (reference sequence). The CDR3 consists of 14 residues. This CDR3 reads CASSSGQNQETQYF. The DNA of the CDR3 is TGTGCCAGCAGCTCGGGACAGAACCAAGAGACCCAGTACTTC.